These 17 T cell receptor delta chains were sequenced from one sample in a study of gamma-delta chains in newborns, infants, children. TCRdb reran clone calling via CATT on the reads. The sample holds thousands of delta-chain clones, over 9% seen once. Sequencing was performed on blood. All receptors derive from a child who was a newborn, infant or young child, either healthy, febrile or measles-vaccinated (not recorded which).

This clone has only a few counts. The V call is TRDV1, the J call TRDJ1; TRDD3 agrees at 12 bases. CDR1 and CDR2 (germline): TSWWSYY, QGS. Germline trimming cut 0 bases from V and 2 bases from J; bases unmatched to any gene: 10. This CDR3 has 19 amino acids. CDR3 sequence reads: CALGELATGGYKETDKLIF. The CDR3 DNA reads TGTGCTCTTGGGGAACTAGCGACTGGGGGATACAAAGAAACCGATAAACTCATCTTT.

This clone was observed a handful of times. TCRdb's listed protein matches a much larger clone and diverges from this DNA's translation at residues 5 and 8, likely through a read error; the protein shown comes from the DNA. The J gene is TRDJ2, the V gene TRDV2; 7 nucleotides match TRDD3. Germline lookup yields CDR1 GEAIGNYY and CDR2 EKD. The CDR3 loop spans 18 amino acids. The junction had 12 bases not matched to a gene; V was cut back by 3 bases and J by 0 bases. This chain's CDR3 is CACDCLGAPLALTAQLFF. CDR3 nucleotide sequence: TGTGCCTGTGACTGTCTGGGGGCTCCTCTAGCTTTGACAGCACAACTCTTCTTT.

This clone ranks as medium-sized (0.01 to 0.1%). A far larger clone is one base from this, pointing to a likely read error. The J gene is TRDJ3, the V gene TRDV2; 12 nucleotides agree with TRDD3. Trimming removed 0 bases from V and 5 bases from J; junction bases left unmatched: 4. Looked up from germline, CDR1 is GEAIGNYY and CDR2 is EKD. The CDR3 is 18 amino acids. The CDR3 DNA sequence: TGTGCCTGTGACACCGTACTGGGGGATACCCGGGACACCCGACAGATGTTTTTC. Translated: CACDTVLGDTRDTRQMFF.

In its sample, this clone is medium-sized. The chain couples TRDV1 to TRDJ1; 12 bases match TRDD3. CDR1 is TSWWSYY and CDR2 is QGS in the germline V gene. Trimming removed 1 base from V and 0 bases from J; junction bases left unmatched: 15. This CDR3 region has 21 residues. Here the CDR3 reads CALGERNLPPWGIRDTDKLIF. The CDR3 DNA sequence: TGTGCTCTTGGGGAACGGAACCTTCCTCCCTGGGGGATACGGGACACCGATAAACTCATCTTT.

By sample share, this clone is large. The chain has TRDV2 and TRDJ1, with 7 bases matching TRDD3. J gave up 2 bases and V 9 bases, and 2 bases lay outside the gene matches. Germline V gene data show CDR1 as GEAIGNYY and CDR2 as EKD. The CDR3 sequence is 11 residues long. The CDR3 DNA sequence: TGTGCCACCTGGGGGACCGATAAACTCATCTTT. This codes for CATWGTDKLIF.

In its sample, this clone ranks as medium-sized (0.01 to 0.1%). The chain carries TRDV2 and TRDJ3; 9 nucleotides align to TRDD3. The CDR3 has 20 residues. Germline CDR1 GEAIGNYY, CDR2 EKD. Trimming took 3 bases from V and 0 from J; bases not matched to a gene: 11. The chain's CDR3 is CACDPVLGEPSSWDTRQMFF. For the CDR3, the DNA is TGTGCCTGTGACCCCGTACTGGGGGAACCTAGCTCCTGGGACACCCGACAGATGTTTTTC.

The chain couples TRDV2 to TRDJ3, with 7 bases identical to TRDD3. V was pared by 9 bases and J by 0 bases, with 4 bases of the junction left unmatched. The CDR3 has 15 residues. Per the germline V gene, CDR1 is GEAIGNYY and CDR2 is EKD. CDR3 sequence reads: CATVGDSWDTRQMFF. DNA of the CDR3: TGTGCCACCGTGGGGGACTCCTGGGACACCCGACAGATGTTTTTC.

This clone was observed a handful of times. A far larger clone is just one base off, so this is likely a read error. Different DNA sequences within this sample yield the same CDR3. This chain joins TRDV2 and TRDJ3, with TRDD3 matching 8 bases. Germline V gene data show CDR1 as GEAIGNYY and CDR2 as EKD. There are 18 residues in the CDR3. V shed 3 bases, J shed 0 bases, and the junction held 6 bases outside the gene matches. In nucleotides, the CDR3 is TGTGCCTGTGACGGCCTGGGGGAGAGCTCCTGGGACACCCGACAGATGTTTTTC. Residues: CACDGLGESSWDTRQMFF.

In this sample, this clone is medium-sized. The V gene is TRDV1, the J gene TRDJ1, with D perhaps given as TRDD2 or TRDD3 (8 bases each). The CDR3 covers 19 residues. Germline CDR1 reads TSWWSYY; CDR2 reads QGS. Trimming shortened V by 5 bases and J by 1 base, and 26 bases separated the two germline ends. The CDR3 region has the DNA TGTGCTCTTGGGCCGACTTCCTACAGACTTGGGGATACCACCGATAAACTCATCTTT. It is translated as CALGPTSYRLGDTTDKLIF.

In its sample, this clone ranks as large. The chain uses TRDV2 and TRDJ2; 8 bases agree with TRDD3. Trimming took 4 bases from V and 0 from J; bases not matched to a gene: 3. The germline V gene has CDR1 GEAIGNYY and CDR2 EKD. The CDR3 extends over 15 amino acids. CDR3 in amino acids: CACDLLGALTAQLFF. The DNA for the CDR3 is TGTGCCTGTGATTTACTGGGGGCTTTGACAGCACAACTCTTCTTT.

A remark on this clone: The TCRdb protein, from a much larger clone, departs from this DNA's translation at residue 8, likely by read error; the protein shown derives from the DNA. The chain recombines TRDV2 with TRDJ1; the D gene is possibly TRDD3 (5 bases). V shed 1 base and J shed 7 bases, with 15 bases lying between them. The germline gives CDR1 GEAIGNYY, CDR2 EKD. This CDR3 contains 14 residues. The DNA of the CDR3 is TGTGCCTGTGACACAGGGGGCCATGAGGGTAAACTCATCTTT. This translates into CACDTGGHEGKLIF.

On this clone: The mismatch at residue 5 between this DNA's translation and the TCRdb protein of a much larger clone likely reflects a read error; the protein shown is translated from the DNA. The V and J genes are TRDV2 and TRDJ3, with 9 bases fitting TRDD3. This CDR3 spans 18 amino acids. The ends lost 3 bases at V and 0 bases at J; junction bases unmatched: 5. Germline V gives CDR1 GEAIGNYY, CDR2 EKD. This CDR3 is CACDAVGGYSWDTRQMFF. CDR3 sequence (DNA): TGTGCCTGTGACGCCGTTGGGGGATACTCCTGGGACACCCGACAGATGTTTTTC.

In regard to this clone: Since a much larger clone is just one base distant, this may be a read error. Other DNA sequences in this specimen translate into the identical CDR3. The chain joins TRDV2 to TRDJ3, with 9 bases that match TRDD3. Germline V CDR1 and CDR2: GEAIGNYY, EKD. This CDR3 contains 19 residues. The CDR3, as DNA: TGTGCCTGTGACACCTGGGGGATAATGAACTCCTGGGACACACGACAGATGTTTTTC. It translates to CACDTWGIMNSWDTRQMFF.

The CDR3 loop is CALGDSVAPFPHSDMVSPAQLFF. The CDR3 coding sequence is TGTGCTCTTGGGGATTCTGTCGCCCCGTTTCCCCATTCCGATATGGTGTCCCCAGCACAACTCTTCTTT. The chain employs TRDV1 and TRDJ2; D uncertain. V dropped 3 bases and J dropped 6 bases, with 38 bases sitting between them. The CDR3 is 23 amino acids. Germline-derived CDR1 and CDR2 are TSWWSYY and QGS.

In its sample, this clone ranks as large (0.1 to 1%). Other DNA sequences in this specimen translate into the identical CDR3. This rearrangement joins TRDV2 to TRDJ2, with TRDD3 matching 8 bases. With V trimmed by 3 bases and J by 0 bases, 2 bases remained unmatched. Per germline, CDR1 GEAIGNYY and CDR2 EKD. The CDR3 sequence is 15 residues long. Written as DNA, the CDR3 is TGTGCCTGTGACGTACTGGGGGCTTTGACAGCACAACTCTTCTTT. Residues: CACDVLGALTAQLFF.

This clone was found a few times. The V and J genes are TRDV3 and TRDJ2; the D gene is possibly TRDD2 (5 bases). Trimming left V 4 bases short and J 0 bases short, with 24 bases between. Per the germline V gene, CDR1 is TVYSNPD and CDR2 is GDNSRS (reference sequence). The CDR3 is 18 amino acids. The CDR3 loop is CASVPRGPIGALTAQLFF. The DNA of the CDR3 is TGTGCCTCCGTCCCCCGGGGTCCTATCGGGGCTTTGACAGCACAACTCTTCTTT.

The table lists this clone with a few counts. The amino acid sequence in TCRdb belongs to a much larger clone and departs from this DNA's translation at residue 4, likely a sequencing read error; the sequence shown is translated from the DNA. This rearrangement joins TRDV2 to TRDJ3; 13 bases are shared with TRDD3. The CDR3 length is 19 residues. The V and J ends lost 5 bases and 3 bases, in that order; junction bases with no gene match: 9. Germline V gene data show CDR1 as GEAIGNYY and CDR2 as EKD. CDR3 in DNA: TGTGCCTGTGCCGCAGTACTGGGGGATACGCGCTGGGACACCCGACAGATGTTTTTC. Amino acids: CACAAVLGDTRWDTRQMFF.